These 13 T cell receptor beta chains originate from one sample sequenced in a study of regulatory T cells in long-lasting Graves disease. Through Arm-PCR of CDR3 regions and iRepertoire HTBI primers, TCR beta libraries were built. In TCRdb, the multiplex PCR reads were re-called with MiXCR into one record per CDR3 protein. The sample records roughly 360,000 distinct CDR3 sequences, approximately 12% being singletons. Time point in this sample: newly diagnosed GD, antithyroid drugs for less than 3 months. The TCR library used RNA extracted from PBMCs. The same specimen was also included in a second study, on T cells in Graves' hyperthyroidism and ophthalmopathy.

The sample here was peripheral blood mononuclear cells (PBMCs), taken at new diagnosis, from a patient treated with antithyroid drugs. Receptors originate from a woman younger than 30 with Graves disease.

This clonotype was recorded many times. The chain joins TRBV24-1 to TRBJ2-7; D may match TRBD1 or TRBD2 (5 bases each). The CDR3 extends over 14 amino acids. V was cut by 1 base and J by 5 bases, with 11 bases left in between. Germline V gives CDR1 KGHDR, CDR2 SFDVKD. The CDR3 DNA reads TGTGCCACCAGTGATTTTACCAGGGACCACGAGCAGTACGTC. This translates into CATSDFTRDHEQYV.

This clonotype was detected only a few times. The gene calls are TRBV7-2 and TRBJ1-5; D is perhaps TRBD1 (5 bases). The CDR3 consists of 15 residues. V was shortened by 5 bases and J by 1 base, with 12 bases between the two germline ends. Germline CDR1 and CDR2: SGHTA and FQGNSA. CDR3 nucleotides: TGTGCCAGCAGCCGCAGGGTTGGGAGCAATCAGCCCCAGCATTTT. This translates into CASSRRVGSNQPQHF.

This clonotype was seen at least ten times. The rearrangement joins TRBV19 to TRBJ1-1; D not resolved. Trimming shortened V by 6 bases and J by 6 bases, and 11 bases separated the two germline ends. Germline V lookup: CDR1 LNHDA, CDR2 SQIVND (reference sequence). This CDR3 spans 12 amino acids. This CDR3 is CASRTKVAEAFF. CDR3 coding DNA: TGTGCCAGTAGGACGAAGGTGGCTGAAGCTTTCTTT.

This clonotype has at least ten counts. The chain is built from TRBV6-1 and TRBJ1-1; D perhaps matches TRBD1 (5 bases). Germline V gene sequence: CDR1 MNHNS, CDR2 SASEGT. V shed 5 bases and J shed 1 base, with 11 bases lying between them. The CDR3 runs 14 residues. CDR3 coding DNA: TGTGCCAGCAGTATTTCGACAGCGAACACTGAAGCTTTCTTT. Its translation is CASSISTANTEAFF.

The J gene is TRBJ2-2, the V gene TRBV7-3; the D call may be TRBD1 or TRBD2 (5 bases each). The germline V gene encodes CDR1 SGHTA and CDR2 FQGTGA. This CDR3 contains 17 residues. V dropped 0 bases and J dropped 3 bases, with 14 bases sitting between them. The CDR3 protein is CASSLTRDRQDTGELFF. DNA of the CDR3: TGTGCCAGCAGCTTAACGAGGGACCGGCAAGACACCGGGGAGCTGTTTTTT.

There are a few counts of this clonotype. Sequence at one end of the junction differs from germline and may be a read error. This chain connects TRBV5-1 to TRBJ1-4; unclear D gene. This CDR3 has 13 amino acids. Per the germline V gene, CDR1 is SGHRS and CDR2 is YFSETQ. DNA for the CDR3: TGCGCCAGCAGCTTGGTTGGTAATGAAAAGCTGTTTTTT. This codes for CASSLVGNEKLFF.

This clonotype was counted many times. This sequence joins TRBV6-5 and TRBJ1-5; no clear D gene. V was shortened by 1 base and J by 0 bases, with 7 bases between the two germline ends. Germline V gene lookup returns CDR1 MNHEY and CDR2 SVGAGI. The CDR3 runs 15 residues. This chain's CDR3 is CASSYWPGSNQPQHF. The CDR3 nucleotides read TGTGCCAGCAGTTACTGGCCGGGTAGCAATCAGCCCCAGCATTTT.

This clonotype was picked up many times. The chain joins TRBV27 to TRBJ1-5; TRBD1 agrees at 9 bases. Germline-derived CDR1 and CDR2 are MNHEY and SMNVEV (reference sequence). This CDR3 is built from 15 residues. V shed 6 bases and J 3 bases; nucleotides not matched to a gene: 6. CDR3 bases: TGTGCCAGCAGCCTAGGGACAGGGAACAATCAGCCCCAGCATTTT. It translates to CASSLGTGNNQPQHF.

The table lists this clonotype with a few counts. With a much larger clone just one base away, this may be a read error. This chain joins TRBV6-2 or TRBV6-3 and TRBJ2-7, with 12 bases fitting TRBD1. The junction had 5 bases not matched to a gene; V was cut back by 6 bases and J by 2 bases. Per germline, CDR1 MNHEY and CDR2 SVGEGT. The CDR3 is 15 amino acids. The DNA of the CDR3 is TGTGCCAGCAGAGCGGGACAGGGGGCCGCCTACGAGCAGTACGTC. Its translation is CASRAGQGAAYEQYV.

CDR3 DNA sequence: TGTGCCAGTAGTAGTCACCTAGCGGGGGCCTACGAGCAGTACTTC. Amino acid sequence: CASSSHLAGAYEQYF. The chain has TRBV19 and TRBJ2-7; 10 nucleotides line up with TRBD2. Germline V gene lookup returns CDR1 LNHDA and CDR2 SQIVND (reference sequence). V lost 4 bases and J lost 2; bases outside the gene matches: 5. The CDR3 sequence is 15 residues long.

This clonotype was detected a few times. The chain joins TRBV2 to TRBJ1-1; D possibly corresponds to TRBD1 (5 bases). Germline loops: CDR1 SNHLY, CDR2 FYNNEI. V shed 11 bases and J shed 6 bases, with 31 bases lying between them. This CDR3 has 17 amino acids. CDR3 loop: CAFTGGRQGLFGAEAFF. DNA of the CDR3: TGTGCCTTTACGGGGGGGAGGCAGGGATTGTTTGGCGCTGAAGCTTTCTTT.

This clonotype has a count of ten or more. The chain carries TRBV20-1 and TRBJ2-7; tentative D call: TRBD1 (5 bases). The CDR3 length is 12 residues. Deletions cut 4 bases from V and 3 bases from J, with 10 bases between. CDR1 is DFQATT and CDR2 is SNEGSKA in the germline V gene (reference sequence). DNA of the CDR3: TGCAGTGCTATGGGGCAGGGCTACGAGCAGTACGTC. Its protein product is CSAMGQGYEQYV.

This clonotype was seen many times. The chain is built from TRBV7-2 and TRBJ1-1; 8 nucleotides line up with TRBD1. J lost 5 bases, V lost 5 bases, and 13 bases had no gene match. The CDR3 covers 16 residues. Per germline, CDR1 SGHTA and CDR2 FQGNSA. Here the CDR3 DNA reads TGTGCCAGCAGCAAACTAATCCGGACAGGGAAGACTGAAGCTTTCTTT. Residues: CASSKLIRTGKTEAFF.